This T cell receptor beta chain was sequenced in a study of T cell responses to AZD1222 COVID-19 vaccine. Assay used: immunoSEQ multiplex PCR; TCRdb lists only in-frame clones, some missing. The sample yields roughly 150,000 clones, 90% to 95% seen once. General observations from the study: Vaccine-related CD4 TCRs covered spike, predominating at 160-218 and 743-854. A rise in Spike-specific TCR breadth and depth followed two AZD1222 doses. Seropositive status at baseline applied to only 5 or 6 AZD1222 recipients. There were mostly white British donors and more females than males, and clonal diversity was possibly underestimated.

Turning to this clone: Its target is not known.

CDR3 length: 14 amino acids. V was clipped by 7 bases and J by 8 bases, with 17 bases between them. Germline V gene sequence: CDR1 MDHEN, CDR2 SYDVKM. The specimen was peripheral blood, collected on day 0 of AZD1222 vaccination. The receptor was isolated from an adult in good health. The rearrangement joins TRBV28 to TRBJ1-4, with D possibly being TRBD1 (5 bases). The CDR3 DNA reads as TGTGCCAGCAATCCCCCGGGGTGGGACGAAAAACTGTTTTTT. It translates to CASNPPGWDEKLFF.